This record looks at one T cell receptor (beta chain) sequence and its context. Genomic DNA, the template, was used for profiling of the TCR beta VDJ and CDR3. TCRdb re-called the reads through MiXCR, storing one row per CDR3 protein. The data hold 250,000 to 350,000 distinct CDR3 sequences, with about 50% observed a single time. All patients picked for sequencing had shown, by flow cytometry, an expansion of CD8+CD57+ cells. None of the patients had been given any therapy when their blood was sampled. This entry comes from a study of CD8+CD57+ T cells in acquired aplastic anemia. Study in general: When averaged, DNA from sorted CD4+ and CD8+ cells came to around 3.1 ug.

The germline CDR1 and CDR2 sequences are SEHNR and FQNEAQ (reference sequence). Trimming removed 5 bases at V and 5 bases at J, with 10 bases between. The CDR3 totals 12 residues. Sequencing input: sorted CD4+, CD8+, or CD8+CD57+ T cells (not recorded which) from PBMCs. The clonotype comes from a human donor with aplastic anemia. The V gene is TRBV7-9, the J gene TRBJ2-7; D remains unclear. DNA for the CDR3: TGTGCCAGCAGCATTACAGTTCACGAGCAGTACTTC. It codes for CASSITVHEQYF. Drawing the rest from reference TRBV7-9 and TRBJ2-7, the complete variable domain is DTGVSQNPRHKITKRGQNVTFRCDPISEHNRLYWYRQTLGQGPEFLTYFQNEAQLEKSRLLSDRFSAERPKGSFSTLEIQRTEQGDSAMYLCASSITVHEQYFGPGTRLTVT.